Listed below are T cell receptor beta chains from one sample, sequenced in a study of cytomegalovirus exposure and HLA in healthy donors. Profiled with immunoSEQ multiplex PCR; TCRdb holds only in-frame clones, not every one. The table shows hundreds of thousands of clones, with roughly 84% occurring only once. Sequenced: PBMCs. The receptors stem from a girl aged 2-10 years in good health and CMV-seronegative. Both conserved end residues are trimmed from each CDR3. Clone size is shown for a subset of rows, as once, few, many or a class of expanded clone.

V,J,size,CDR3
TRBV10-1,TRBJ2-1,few,ASSTGGYNEQF
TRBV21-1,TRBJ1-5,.,ARSGGAGQPQH
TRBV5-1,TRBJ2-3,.,ASSLRLAGTRTDTQY
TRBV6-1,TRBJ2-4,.,ASIPGVGIQY
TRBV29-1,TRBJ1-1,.,SVGSGGAMNTEAF
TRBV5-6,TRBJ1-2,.,ASTQGAGLLDGYT
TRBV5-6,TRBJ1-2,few,ASSLNRVNYGYT
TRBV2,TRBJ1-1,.,ASRDLMRARSMNTEAF
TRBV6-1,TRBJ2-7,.,ASTAFGLNDEQY
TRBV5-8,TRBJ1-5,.,ASSLYTQPPQPQH
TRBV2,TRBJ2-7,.,ASRPGSSYEQY
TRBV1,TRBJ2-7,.,TSSQGTTFSGRAYEQY
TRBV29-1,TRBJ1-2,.,SVPTGSYGYT
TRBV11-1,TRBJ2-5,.,ASSLVREETQY
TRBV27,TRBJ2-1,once,ASSLSGADNEQF
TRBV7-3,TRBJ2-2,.,ASSLSGGQGGTGELF
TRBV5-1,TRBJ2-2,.,ARKSGRFRTGELF
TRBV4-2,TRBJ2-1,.,ASSQDRGLAGINEQF
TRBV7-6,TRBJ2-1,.,ASSLAGGDEQF
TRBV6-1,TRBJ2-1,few,ASSVGGSYNEQF
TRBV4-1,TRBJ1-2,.,ASSGTGVYGYT
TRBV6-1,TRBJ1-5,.,ASSGDTSNQPQH
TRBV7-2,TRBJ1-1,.,ASSPWTLLGDTEAF
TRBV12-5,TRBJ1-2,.,ASGPRGGYT
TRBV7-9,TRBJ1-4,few,ASSSTDGRRGYNEKLF
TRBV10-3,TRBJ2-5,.,AISEEKEGTQY
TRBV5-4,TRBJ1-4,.,ASSPGRAETNEKLF
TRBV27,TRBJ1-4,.,ASSRAGGNEKLF
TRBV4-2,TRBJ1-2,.,ASSQANNRGYGYT
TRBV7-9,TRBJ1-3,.,ASSLPQGAGGNTIY
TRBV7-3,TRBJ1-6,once,ASSLGTDSPLH
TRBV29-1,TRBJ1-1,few,SFKNTEAF